A single sample is the source of the 2 T cell receptor beta chains below, sequenced in a study of shared clonotypes between healthy human individuals. Using immunoSEQ multiplex PCR, the repertoire was profiled, and TCRdb retains in-frame clones only, with some absent. The sample has about 2,200,000 clones; about 93% are singletons. Only CD45RO-negative cells positively selected for CCR7 counted as naive CD8 cells, so terminally differentiated effector memory CD45RA+ cells were excluded. Sequenced material: naive CD8+ T cells from PBMCs. Source of these receptors: a man aged 18-30 years in good health. Some clones in this sample may be carry-over from other donors' samples.

The CDR3 sequence: CASSLEGAQTETQYF. Written as DNA, the CDR3 is TGTGCCAGCAGCTTGGAGGGAGCTCAGACGGAGACCCAGTACTTC. The gene calls are TRBV7-9 and TRBJ2-5, with D perhaps matching TRBD2 (6 bases). Trimming removed 3 bases from V and 5 bases from J, with 16 bases in between. The length of the CDR3 is 15 residues. Germline-derived CDR1 and CDR2 are SEHNR and FQNEAQ (reference sequence). The variable domain in full, completed from reference TRBV7-9 and TRBJ2-5, reads DTGVSQNPRHKITKRGQNVTFRCDPISEHNRLYWYRQTLGQGPEFLTYFQNEAQLEKSRLLSDRFSAERPKGSFSTLEIQRTEQGDSAMYLCASSLEGAQTETQYFGPGTRLLVL.

V is TRBV6-5 and J is TRBJ2-2, with TRBD2 matching over 7 bases. There are 16 residues in the CDR3. Germline CDR1 is MNHEY and CDR2 is SVGAGI. The junction had 7 bases not matched to a gene; V was cut back by 0 bases and J by 6 bases. CDR3 amino acids: CASSYSVGRESGELFF. In DNA, the CDR3 is TGTGCCAGCAGTTACTCCGTGGGGAGGGAATCCGGGGAGCTGTTTTTT.